One and the same sample provided the 7 T cell receptor beta chains below, sequenced in a study of blood T cell repertoires in COVID-19. Clones were read by immunoSEQ multiplex PCR, and TCRdb kept only the in-frame ones, dropping some. The repertoire holds over 45,000 clones, with approximately 92% as singletons. The sequenced material came from peripheral blood. These receptors were taken from a woman aged 60-75 years with COVID-19, enrolled during active disease.

The chain links TRBV7-8 to TRBJ1-2, with D possibly being TRBD1 (6 bases). The length of the CDR3 is 14 residues. The germline V and J ends were trimmed by 0 bases and 6 bases, with 11 bases remaining between them. In germline, CDR1 is SGHVS, CDR2 FQNEAQ. Here the CDR3 reads CASSLAPQGHGYTF. In DNA, the CDR3 is TGTGCCAGCAGCTTAGCGCCACAGGGCCATGGCTACACCTTC.

This chain links TRBV9 with TRBJ2-2; D possibly corresponds to TRBD1 (5 bases). The CDR3 length is 13 residues. In germline, CDR1 is SGDLS, CDR2 YYNGEE. V was shortened by 0 bases and J by 6 bases, with 6 bases between the two germline ends. The CDR3 here is CASSVAGSGELFF. The CDR3 nucleotides are TGTGCCAGCAGCGTAGCAGGGTCCGGGGAGCTGTTTTTT.

The rearrangement links TRBV2 to TRBJ1-2, with D perhaps matching TRBD1 (5 bases). Germline assignment: CDR1 SNHLY and CDR2 FYNNEI. The CDR3 consists of 13 residues. The V gene lost 6 bases and the J gene lost 8 bases, with 16 bases spanning the gap. The CDR3 loop reads CASRGPGLGGYTF. The CDR3 DNA sequence: TGTGCCAGCAGAGGGCCAGGGCTAGGCGGCTACACCTTC. Using reference TRBV2 and TRBJ1-2 for the parts outside the CDR3, the full variable domain is EPEVTQTPSHQVTQMGQEVILRCVPISNHLYFYWYRQILGQKVEFLVSFYNNEISEKSEIFDDQFSVERPDGSNFTLKIRSTKLEDSAMYFCASRGPGLGGYTFGSGTRLTVV.

This chain uses TRBV29-1 with TRBJ1-1; no clear D gene. The CDR3 consists of 12 residues. Germline lookup yields CDR1 SQVTM and CDR2 ANQGSEA. Trimming removed 6 bases at V and 6 bases at J, with 14 bases between. CDR3 in DNA: TGCAGCGTCCGCGGCGGGGATCCTGAAGCTTTCTTT. Its protein is CSVRGGDPEAFF.

The gene calls are TRBV7-9 and TRBJ1-5; D ambiguous. V lost 4 bases to trimming and J lost 9 bases, with 7 bases between them. This CDR3 spans 11 amino acids. Germline CDR1 reads SEHNR; CDR2 reads FQNEAQ (reference sequence). The CDR3 region is CASSSRGPQHF. The CDR3, as DNA: TGTGCCAGCAGCTCCCGGGGGCCCCAGCATTTT.

The V gene is TRBV7-9, the J gene TRBJ1-5, with D possibly matching TRBD1 (6 bases). The CDR3 consists of 12 residues. V dropped 8 bases and J dropped 6 bases, with 11 bases sitting between them. In germline, CDR1 is SEHNR, CDR2 FQNEAQ (reference sequence). CDR3 sequence reads: CASEGEGQPQHF. DNA of the CDR3: TGTGCCAGCGAGGGGGAGGGTCAGCCCCAGCATTTT.

The J gene is TRBJ2-7, the V gene TRBV7-2; possibly TRBD2 for D (5 bases). Germline CDR1 is SGHTA and CDR2 is FQGNSA. The CDR3 sequence is 15 residues long. The V and J ends lost 1 base and 4 bases respectively, with 14 bases between them. The CDR3 DNA follows: TGTGCCAGCAGCTTAGAACGACGGAGGAATTACGAGCAGTACTTC. Protein sequence: CASSLERRRNYEQYF.